Below are 24 T cell receptor beta chains sequenced from a single sample in a study of OX40 agonist ivuxolimab in advanced cancers. Sequencing used immunoSEQ multiplex PCR; TCRdb keeps in-frame clones, though not all of them. Among roughly 80,000 clones, around 92% were seen once, and the ten largest hold approximately 2.4%. The specimen comprised CD4+ or CD8+ T cells sorted from blood, sampled in a trial of the OX40 agonist ivuxolimab. These receptors all stem from an adult with an advanced solid tumor such as melanoma, head and neck, liver or kidney cancer.

The chain recombines TRBV10-3 with TRBJ1-2; possible D gene TRBD1, 6 bases. From germline, CDR1 is ENHRY and CDR2 SYGVKD. This CDR3 has 14 amino acids. Trimming shortened V by 3 bases and J by 7 bases, and 15 bases separated the two germline ends. CDR3 sequence: CAISDLGTWGGYTF. In DNA, the CDR3 is TGTGCCATCAGTGATTTGGGGACATGGGGTGGCTACACCTTC.

This clone was seen more than once but under ten times. The chain recombines TRBV6-4 with TRBJ1-2; no reliable D call. This CDR3 comprises 14 residues. Germline V gene lookup returns CDR1 MRHNA and CDR2 SNTAGT. Trimming took 6 bases from V and 0 from J, leaving 11 bases between them. The CDR3 region has the DNA TGTGCCAGCAGGTTCTGGCAGGCTAACTATGGCTACACCTTC. This encodes CASRFWQANYGYTF.

CDR3 coding DNA: TGTGCCAGCAGCCACAGTCGCGGGTGGACCACTGAAGCTTTCTTT. This gives the protein CASSHSRGWTTEAFF. The V gene is TRBV14, the J gene TRBJ1-1, with D hard to call. This CDR3 is 15 amino acids long. V was trimmed by 3 bases and J by 4 bases, leaving 15 bases between them. Germline lookup yields CDR1 SGHDN and CDR2 FVKESK.

This chain uses TRBV5-6 with TRBJ1-6, with 7 bases aligning to TRBD1. The J segment lost 4 bases and the V segment lost 7 bases, leaving 8 bases of the junction unmatched. This CDR3 is built from 15 residues. Germline loops: CDR1 SGHDT, CDR2 YYEEEE. CDR3 amino acids: CASGVGGPYNSPLHF. The CDR3 bases are TGTGCCAGCGGTGTAGGGGGCCCTTATAATTCACCCCTCCACTTT. Full variable domain (missing parts from reference TRBV5-6 and TRBJ1-6): DAGVTQSPTHLIKTRGQQVTLRCSPKSGHDTVSWYQQALGQGPQFIFQYYEEEERQRGNFPDRFSGHQFPNYSSELNVNALLLGDSALYLCASGVGGPYNSPLHFGNGTRLTVT.

This clone was observed once. The rearrangement joins TRBV5-1 to TRBJ2-5, with TRBD2 identical over 16 bases. Germline assignment: CDR1 SGHRS and CDR2 YFSETQ. Unmatched junction bases numbered 8, after V lost 4 bases and J lost 5 bases. The length of the CDR3 is 17 residues. The CDR3 loop reads CASSPGTSGGAWETQYF. For the CDR3, the DNA is TGCGCCAGCAGCCCGGGGACTAGCGGGGGGGCCTGGGAGACCCAGTACTTC.

The CDR3 sequence: CASTPISLEQYF. CDR3 DNA: TGTGCCAGCACCCCAATATCCCTCGAGCAGTACTTC. The V call is TRBV11-2, the J call TRBJ2-7, with D unresolved. Germline CDR1 reads SGHAT; CDR2 reads FQNNGV. V was trimmed by 7 bases and J by 6 bases, leaving 13 bases between them. The CDR3 is 12 amino acids.

The rearrangement links TRBV10-3 to TRBJ2-3; 16 bases align to TRBD2. Losses at the gene ends were 9 bases for V and 8 bases for J; bases not matched to a gene: 5. The CDR3 is made up of 14 amino acids. Germline lookup yields CDR1 ENHRY and CDR2 SYGVKD. The chain's CDR3 is CAMGLAGGQGTQYF. The CDR3 DNA sequence: TGTGCCATGGGACTAGCGGGGGGGCAGGGTACGCAGTATTTT.

The chain has TRBV27 and TRBJ1-3; no clear D. Trimming pared 5 bases from V and 4 bases from J, leaving 9 bases between. There are 13 residues in the CDR3. Germline assignment: CDR1 MNHEY and CDR2 SMNVEV (reference sequence). The CDR3: CASSPRPGNTIYF. Written as DNA, the CDR3 is TGTGCCAGCAGTCCCCGACCGGGAAACACCATATATTTT.

This chain joins TRBV2 and TRBJ2-7; 8 bases map to TRBD2. Germline V CDR1 and CDR2: SNHLY, FYNNEI. J gave up 2 bases and V 6 bases, and 9 bases lay outside the gene matches. The CDR3 runs to 15 residues. CDR3 amino acids: CASRPLGGGPYEQYF. Written as DNA, the CDR3 is TGTGCCAGCAGGCCCCTGGGCGGGGGGCCCTACGAGCAGTACTTC.

This chain links TRBV11-3 with TRBJ2-7, with D possibly TRBD2 on 5 matching bases. The CDR3 runs to 15 residues. Trimming removed 1 base from V and 6 bases from J, with 16 bases in between. Per germline, CDR1 SGHNT and CDR2 YENEEA. The CDR3 bases are TGTGCCAGCAGCTTAGGGGCTCGGGGTCCCTCCGAGCAGTACTTC. It specifies CASSLGARGPSEQYF.

The gene calls are TRBV2 and TRBJ2-5; D unclear. The CDR3 is made up of 13 amino acids. Looked up from germline, CDR1 is SNHLY and CDR2 is FYNNEI. V shed 1 base and J shed 5 bases, with 8 bases lying between them. The CDR3 protein is CASSEEMDETQYF. CDR3 in DNA: TGTGCCAGCAGTGAAGAGATGGACGAGACCCAGTACTTC.

The genes are TRBV5-6 and TRBJ2-7; tentative D call: TRBD2 (6 bases). Germline CDR1 and CDR2: SGHDT and YYEEEE. The CDR3 totals 15 residues. V was shortened by 4 bases and J by 3 bases, with 17 bases between the two germline ends. The CDR3 nucleotides read TGTGCCAGCAGCCCCTTGGGGGGAGTCCGCTACGAGCAGTACTTC. As protein: CASSPLGGVRYEQYF.

This clone was detected once. The chain joins TRBV15 to TRBJ2-5, with 12 bases that match TRBD2. Germline V CDR1 and CDR2: LNHNV, YYDKDF (reference sequence). The V segment lost 1 base and the J segment 7 bases; nucleotides outside the gene matches: 4. The CDR3 runs 15 residues. In nucleotides, the CDR3 is TGTGCCACCAGCAGAGGGACGACTAGCGGGAGGACCCAGTACTTC. Its translation is CATSRGTTSGRTQYF.

This clone was recorded only once. V and J are TRBV4-2 and TRBJ1-6, with TRBD1 matching over 9 bases. The CDR3 is 15 residues long. V lost 4 bases to trimming and J lost 8 bases; unmatched junction nucleotides: 6. Germline V lookup: CDR1 LGHNA, CDR2 YNFKEQ. CDR3 loop: CASSLAGTGYSPLHF. The CDR3 nucleotides read TGTGCCAGCAGCCTTGCCGGGACAGGGTATTCACCCCTCCACTTT.

The chain has TRBV15 and TRBJ1-2, with 9 bases lining up with TRBD1. CDR1 is LNHNV, CDR2 YYDKDF, per germline (reference sequence). With 3 bases clipped from V and 4 bases from J, the junction kept 15 bases outside the gene matches. The CDR3 is 18 amino acids. CDR3 protein: CATSSRGQGFAFGYGYTF. CDR3 DNA: TGTGCCACCAGCAGCCGAGGACAGGGGTTCGCCTTTGGCTATGGCTACACCTTC.

V gene TRBV6-1 combines with J gene TRBJ2-7; 14 nucleotides match TRBD2. CDR3 size: 15 residues. CDR1 is MNHNS and CDR2 is SASEGT in the germline V gene. With V trimmed by 7 bases and J by 4 bases, 6 bases remained unmatched. CDR3 sequence (DNA): TGTGCCAGCACCGCCGGACTAGCGGGAGGTTACGAGCAGTACTTC. Translation: CASTAGLAGGYEQYF.

This chain links TRBV19 with TRBJ2-1; no definite D call. V gave up 5 bases and J gave up 5 bases, with 10 bases separating them. The CDR3 contains 13 residues. CDR1 and CDR2 from the germline V gene are LNHDA and SQIVND (reference sequence). CDR3 amino acids: CASSVQANNEQFF. CDR3 bases: TGTGCCAGTAGTGTGCAGGCCAACAATGAGCAGTTCTTC.

The chain has TRBV28 and TRBJ1-1, with 9 positions matching TRBD1. The V gene end was trimmed by 5 bases and the J gene end by 12 bases; junction bases not matched to a gene: 10. Germline V gene data show CDR1 as MDHEN and CDR2 as SYDVKM. The CDR3 runs 13 residues. The CDR3 DNA sequence: TGTGCCAGCAGTCGCGGACAGGGGAGGCAGACTTTCTTT. This sequence encodes CASSRGQGRQTFF.

Only a few counts were recorded for this clone. This sample also contains other DNA sequences that code for the same CDR3. J is TRBJ1-1 and V is TRBV14; 9 bases align to TRBD1. V was clipped by 4 bases and J by 1 base; unmatched bases: 4. Germline V lookup: CDR1 SGHDN, CDR2 FVKESK. The CDR3 has 15 residues. CDR3 sequence reads: CASSPWTGANTEAFF. The CDR3 bases are TGTGCCAGCAGCCCTTGGACAGGGGCGAACACTGAAGCTTTCTTT. The full variable domain, in which reference TRBV14 and TRBJ1-1 provide the parts outside the CDR3, is EAGVTQFPSHSVIEKGQTVTLRCDPISGHDNLYWYRRVMGKEIKFLLHFVKESKQDESGMPNNRFLAERTGGTYSTLKVQPAELEDSGVYFCASSPWTGANTEAFFGQGTRLTVV.

V and J are TRBV5-5 and TRBJ2-7; 7 nucleotides agree with TRBD2. Germline V gene lookup returns CDR1 SGHKS and CDR2 YYEKEE (reference sequence). The CDR3 sequence is 15 residues long. Trimming removed 1 base from V and 2 bases from J; junction bases left unmatched: 6. The CDR3 spells CASSLSGTVAYEQYF. Written as DNA, the CDR3 is TGTGCCAGCAGCTTGAGCGGGACGGTAGCCTACGAGCAGTACTTC.

CDR3 in amino acids: CAIKGLAGGSGEQFF. Written as DNA, the CDR3 is TGTGCCATCAAGGGTTTAGCGGGAGGTAGTGGTGAGCAGTTCTTC. The chain has TRBV10-3 and TRBJ2-1, with 10 bases matching TRBD2. The CDR3 is 15 residues long. J was trimmed by 9 bases and V by 7 bases; bases with no gene match: 12. Looked up from germline, CDR1 is ENHRY and CDR2 is SYGVKD.

This chain joins TRBV6-1 and TRBJ1-2; unclear D gene. Germline CDR1 is MNHNS and CDR2 is SASEGT. V shed 2 bases and J shed 8 bases, with 15 bases lying between them. The CDR3 runs to 14 residues. CDR3 loop: CASSELAGGEGYTF. For the CDR3, the DNA is TGTGCCAGCAGTGAACTGGCAGGCGGGGAGGGCTACACCTTC.

The rearrangement uses TRBV27 and TRBJ2-1; the match to TRBD2 covers 7 bases. This CDR3 has 14 amino acids. The V gene end was trimmed by 8 bases and the J gene end by 5 bases; junction bases not matched to a gene: 9. Germline V gene lookup returns CDR1 MNHEY and CDR2 SMNVEV (reference sequence). CDR3 sequence (DNA): TGTGCCAGCCTCCGACTAGGGAGGGACAATGAGCAGTTCTTC. Protein product: CASLRLGRDNEQFF.

The gene calls are TRBV27 and TRBJ2-1; possible D gene TRBD2, 6 bases. Trimming cost V 4 bases and J 5 bases, with 18 bases left between them. CDR1 is MNHEY, CDR2 SMNVEV, per germline (reference sequence). The CDR3 is 16 residues long. CDR3 protein: CASSYLAQGWDNEQFF. CDR3 sequence (DNA): TGTGCCAGCAGTTACCTAGCGCAGGGTTGGGACAATGAGCAGTTCTTC.